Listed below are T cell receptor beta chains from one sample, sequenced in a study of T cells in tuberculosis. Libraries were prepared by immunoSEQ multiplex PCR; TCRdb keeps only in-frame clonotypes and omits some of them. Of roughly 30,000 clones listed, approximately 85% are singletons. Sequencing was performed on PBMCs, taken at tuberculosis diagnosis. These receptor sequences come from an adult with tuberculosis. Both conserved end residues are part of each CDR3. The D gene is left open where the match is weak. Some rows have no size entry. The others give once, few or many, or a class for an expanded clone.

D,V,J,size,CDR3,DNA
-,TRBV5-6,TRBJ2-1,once,CASSLGVGRQIF,TGTGCCAGCAGCTTGGGGGTCGGACGACAGATCTTC
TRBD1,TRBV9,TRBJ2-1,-,CASSPRTGRNEQFF,TGTGCCAGCAGCCCCCGGACAGGGAGAAATGAGCAGTTCTTC
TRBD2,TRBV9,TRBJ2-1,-,CASSLTSGGANEQFF,TGTGCCAGCAGCCTTACTAGCGGGGGGGCCAATGAGCAGTTCTTC
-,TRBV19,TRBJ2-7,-,CASSIGDGSSYEQYF,TGTGCCAGTAGTATAGGCGACGGGAGCTCCTACGAGCAGTACTTC
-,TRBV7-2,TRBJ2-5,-,CASSLGLAGAQETQYF,TGTGCCAGCAGCTTAGGACTGGCGGGGGCTCAAGAGACCCAGTACTTC
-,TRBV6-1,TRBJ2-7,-,CASSDGGSYEQYF,TGTGCCAGCAGTGACGGCGGTTCCTACGAGCAGTACTTC
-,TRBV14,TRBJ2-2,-,CASSQVPGCRFLTSGELFF,TGTGCCAGCAGCCAAGTTCCAGGATGCAGATTCCTAACCTCCGGGGAGCTGTTTTTT
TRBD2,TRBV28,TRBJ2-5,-,CASSASGTRGETQYF,TGTGCCAGCAGTGCCTCAGGGACTAGAGGGGAGACCCAGTACTTC
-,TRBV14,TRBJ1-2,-,CASSQGTVYGYTF,TGTGCCAGCAGCCAAGGGACAGTCTATGGCTACACCTTC
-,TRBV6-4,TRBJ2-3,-,CASSAGTSTDTQYF,TGTGCCAGCAGTGCCGGGACTAGCACAGATACGCAGTATTTT